This entry concerns a single T cell receptor beta chain. Under the authors' procedure: Counts of nucleated cells, estimated from reference gene primer amplification, were obtained. The assay was immunoSEQ multiplex PCR, and TCRdb's table has in-frame clones only and misses some. The V and J calls and clone size are taken from that table; D and trimming were inferred from the DNA. The sample carries 150,000 to 250,000 clones, around four fifths recorded once. The data are from a study of blood T cell repertoires in COVID-19. Across the whole study: COVID-19 samples, acute and convalescent, were from the United States, Italy and Spain. T cells, B-cell-depleted T cells, or PBMCs provided the cDNA or gDNA that served as material.

This CDR3 is built from 13 residues. Germline V gene sequence: CDR1 SNHLY, CDR2 FYNNEI. Germline trimming cut 9 bases from V and 5 bases from J; bases unmatched to any gene: 6. This sequence joins TRBV2 and TRBJ2-3; TRBD1 aligns across 9 bases. The sample was peripheral blood. This TCR was recovered from a human donor with acute or convalescent COVID-19. The donor label of this sample is uncertain. This CDR3 is CARGGQGQDTQYF. The CDR3 region has the DNA TGTGCCAGGGGGGGACAGGGACAAGATACGCAGTATTTT.